This TCR beta chain was identified during a study of OX40 agonist ivuxolimab in advanced cancers. In terms of the full investigation: Ivuxolimab was an agonistic, fully human IgG2 monoclonal antibody directed against OX40 (CD134), a costimulatory receptor. Intravenous ivuxolimab was administered to patients every 2 weeks at six dose levels: 0.01, 0.1, 0.3, 1.5, 3 and 10 mg/kg. Among the 52 dose-escalation patients, around 20 had hepatocellular carcinoma, approximately 15 melanoma, 9 renal cell carcinoma and 9 head and neck cancer. In the dose-escalation cohort, approximately 80% of patients were male, and the mean age was roughly 60 years with a range of roughly 20 to 79. Prior anti-PD-1, anti-PD-L1 or anti-CTLA-4 therapy was permitted, and checkpoint inhibitors had been received by roughly 40% of dose-escalation patients. Three dose-escalation patients achieved partial responses, one with hepatocellular carcinoma and two with cutaneous melanoma. The purpose of peripheral TCRbeta sequencing was to test whether ivuxolimab changed TCR sequence diversity and led to clonal T-cell expansion. The paper covers the monotherapy dose-escalation part of the phase I ivuxolimab trial, which included N ≈ 50 patients.

To sequence the TCRbeta CDR3 region, genomic DNA was isolated from the sorted cells. The immunoSEQ Assay was used for sequencing of TCRbeta CDR3 regions. Sourced from immuneACCESS, this table was stored by TCRdb with only in-frame sequences that have V and J called. A share of the clones is absent; for the studies checked, an unresolved V gene accounts for under half, and the remainder has no known explanation. This sample has some 67,000 clones in its table, and about 85% of those were observed once. The top ten hold about 0.83% of the sample. General conclusions and limits of the study: Low levels of normalized T-cell clonal expansion were also seen in some patients who did not respond. On average, CD8+ T cells showed more expanded clones than CD4+ T cells after ivuxolimab. The antigen specificity of the peripheral T cells that underwent clonal expansion was not determined. In partial responders in the 0.1-3.0 mg/kg groups, normalized peripheral clonal expansion was found to be among the lowest, especially among CD8+ T cells. At doses from 0.1 to 3.0 mg/kg, clonal expansion was seen in both CD4+ and CD8+ blood T cells between baseline and week 6.

Patients with a history of autoimmune disease or receiving systemic immunosuppression were excluded from the trial. Peripheral blood for TCR sequencing was collected from all dose cohorts at baseline, on cycle 4 day 1, and on cycle 7 day 1. The samples were taken from a phase I, first-in-human, multicenter, open-label dose-escalation trial of ivuxolimab. Adults with locally advanced or metastatic melanoma, renal cell carcinoma, hepatocellular carcinoma or head and neck squamous cell carcinoma were enrolled in the trial. CD4+ and CD8+ T cells were sorted separately from peripheral blood before TCR sequencing. CDR1 and CDR2 were assigned from the germline V gene as SGHTA and FQGTGA. The junction shows trimming of 4 bases on V and 4 bases on J, plus 13 bases between the germline ends. The CDR3 measures 14 amino acids from cysteine to phenylalanine. Just the 42-base CDR3 DNA is kept, in frame starting at base 1.

In the case of this clone: What antigen it recognizes has not been identified. Qualities for individual bases were not recorded, and no much larger clone is one base off.

The clonotype comes from an adult with an advanced solid tumor such as melanoma, head and neck, liver or kidney cancer. Specimen: CD4+ or CD8+ T cells sorted from blood, collected in a trial of the OX40 agonist ivuxolimab. The sequence is built from TRBV7-3 and TRBJ2-5; TRBD1 might be the D gene, on 5 matching bases. The CDR3 region: CASSSETARETQYF. The nucleotides are TGTGCCAGCAGCTCCGAGACAGCAAGAGAGACCCAGTACTTC.